This T cell receptor (beta chain) stems from a study of blood T cell repertoires in COVID-19. Looked up from germline, CDR1 is MNHEY and CDR2 is SMNVEV (reference sequence). The CDR3 is made up of 15 amino acids. V shed 6 bases and J 9 bases; nucleotides not matched to a gene: 14. Only in-frame clones appear in the TCRdb table, and some are missing; sequencing was by immunoSEQ multiplex PCR. The data contain 150,000 to 200,000 clones, around 80% of them singletons. This TCR was recovered from a woman aged 55-69 years with COVID-19, enrolled during active disease. The rearrangement joins TRBV27 to TRBJ1-2; TRBD1 aligns across 9 bases. Sequencing was carried out using peripheral blood. Written as DNA, the CDR3 is TGTGCCAGCAGACCGTTAGAGGGACAGGGTAGGAGCTACACCTTC. As protein: CASRPLEGQGRSYTF.